The 27 T cell receptor beta chains listed next were all sequenced from one sample in a study of blood T cells in healthy people across ages. A second PCR, run for about 7 to 11 cycles, used a sample-barcoded 5' primer plus a J-beta primer mix. TCRdb analysed the 5' RACE reads with MiXCR anew, one entry per CDR3 protein. The sample holds 780,000 or so distinct CDR3 sequences, 20% to 25% seen once. These sequences were also reported in another study, on T cells of mothers and their children.

Sequencing was carried out using blood. Source of these receptors: a boy between 10 and 17 years old in good health.

This clonotype was detected many times. The chain links TRBV28 to TRBJ1-1, with 8 bases aligning to TRBD1. The CDR3 totals 17 residues. Germline CDR1 reads MDHEN; CDR2 reads SYDVKM. With V trimmed by 6 bases and J by 0 bases, 12 bases remained unmatched. CDR3 sequence: CASRRRGTGFMNTEAFF. The CDR3 region has the DNA TGTGCCAGCAGACGACGCGGGACAGGATTCATGAACACTGAAGCTTTCTTT.

The V gene is TRBV20-1, the J gene TRBJ1-5, with TRBD1 as a possible D gene (5 bases). The CDR3 spans 15 residues. CDR1 and CDR2 (germline): DFQATT, SNEGSKA (reference sequence). V lost 0 bases to trimming and J lost 2 bases, with 11 bases between them. The CDR3 DNA reads TGCAGTGCTAGAGAAGGGGCAGGCCGCAATCAGCCCCAGCATTTT. It encodes CSAREGAGRNQPQHF.

This clonotype was seen only a few times. V usage is TRBV12-3 or TRBV12-4 and J usage is TRBJ1-6, with TRBD1 matching over 7 bases. This CDR3 spans 14 amino acids. J lost 9 bases, V lost 1 base, and 3 bases had no gene match. For the CDR3, the DNA is TGTGCCAGCAGTTTAGGAGGGGGCAGTTCACCCCTCCACTTT. It yields the protein CASSLGGGSSPLHF.

The V and J genes are TRBV11-3 and TRBJ2-5; 7 nucleotides line up with TRBD1. TRBJ2-1 matches the DNA end more closely, so the J call is doubtful. There are 16 residues in the CDR3. The germline V gene encodes CDR1 SGHNT and CDR2 YENEEA. This CDR3 is CASSYVAWTGSNEQFF. The CDR3 region has the DNA TGTGCCAGCAGCTATGTAGCATGGACAGGCTCCAATGAGCAGTTCTTC.

V usage is TRBV20-1 and J usage is TRBJ2-1, with D hard to call. Looked up from germline, CDR1 is DFQATT and CDR2 is SNEGSKA (reference sequence). The CDR3 totals 14 residues. V was clipped by 0 bases and J by 5 bases, with 11 bases between them. The CDR3 nucleotides are TGCAGTGCTAGAGAGGAGTCGGGTAACAATGAGCAGTTCTTC. As protein: CSAREESGNNEQFF.

This clonotype was seen only a few times. The chain carries TRBV30 and TRBJ2-1; either TRBD1 or TRBD2 may fit D (5 bases each). The CDR3 has 14 amino acids. Per the germline V gene, CDR1 is GTSNPN and CDR2 is SVGIG (reference sequence). V shed 1 base and J shed 7 bases, with 14 bases lying between them. CDR3 in DNA: TGTGCCTGGAGTGGTACAGGAGGTTGGAATGAGCAGTTCTTC. Its protein is CAWSGTGGWNEQFF.

The chain carries TRBV29-1 and TRBJ2-7; TRBD2 aligns across 7 bases. Germline CDR1 is SQVTM and CDR2 is ANQGSEA. V was clipped by 3 bases and J by 1 base; unmatched bases: 9. This CDR3 is 15 amino acids long. The CDR3 DNA sequence: TGCAGCGTTGAGACGGGAGGCTTCCCGTCCTACGAGCAGTACTTC. Translating it yields CSVETGGFPSYEQYF.

Remarks on this clonotype: Mismatch with germline at one junction end may stem from a read error. The rearrangement joins TRBV25-1 to TRBJ2-5; D is uncertain. CDR3 length: 11 amino acids. Germline CDR1 reads MGHDK; CDR2 reads SYGVNS. CDR3 amino acids: CASAILETQHF. The CDR3 bases are TGTGCCAGCGCCATCTTAGAGACCCAGCACTTC.

This clonotype was seen a few times. The chain couples TRBV10-3 to TRBJ2-1, with D perhaps matching TRBD1 (6 bases). CDR3 length equals 14 residues. Per the germline V gene, CDR1 is ENHRY and CDR2 is SYGVKD. Trimming pared 3 bases from V and 7 bases from J, leaving 13 bases between. CDR3 amino acids: CAISDPTGLNEQFF. CDR3 bases: TGTGCCATCAGTGACCCGACAGGTCTGAATGAGCAGTTCTTC.

The rearrangement links TRBV24-1 to TRBJ2-1; 7 positions match TRBD2. CDR3 length equals 14 residues. Trimming at V came to 9 bases and at J to 0 bases, leaving 4 bases not matched to a gene. Per the germline V gene, CDR1 is KGHDR and CDR2 is SFDVKD. CDR3 protein: CATASGGSYNEQFF. CDR3 nucleotide sequence: TGTGCCACCGCGTCGGGGGGCTCCTACAATGAGCAGTTCTTC.

V usage is TRBV29-1 and J usage is TRBJ2-1; 8 bases match TRBD1. Germline V lookup: CDR1 SQVTM, CDR2 ANQGSEA. V lost 1 base and J lost 2; bases outside the gene matches: 1. The CDR3 contains 14 residues. The CDR3 region has the DNA TGCAGCGTTGAAGGGACAGGGCCCTACAATGAGCAGTTCTTC. Translating gives CSVEGTGPYNEQFF.

This clonotype was detected only a few times. V usage is TRBV7-3 and J usage is TRBJ2-5; D ambiguous. V lost 4 bases and J lost 3, with 24 bases in between. This CDR3 has 18 residues. Germline CDR1 SGHTA, CDR2 FQGTGA. The CDR3 is CASSSQGGVDGGEETQYF. In DNA, the CDR3 is TGTGCCAGCAGCTCCCAAGGTGGTGTGGACGGTGGCGAAGAGACCCAGTACTTC.

This clonotype was detected a few times. The chain couples TRBV6-5 to TRBJ2-2; D uncertain. This CDR3 spans 12 amino acids. Germline CDR1 is MNHEY and CDR2 is SVGAGI. Trimming shortened V by 8 bases and J by 7 bases, and 11 bases separated the two germline ends. The CDR3 DNA reads as TGTGCCAGCCGACGGGTGAACGGGGAGCTGTTTTTT. Translated, it gives CASRRVNGELFF.

This chain connects TRBV20-1 to TRBJ1-6; D call uncertain. Trimming took off 6 bases at V and 7 bases at J, with 16 bases between the two ends. The germline CDR1 and CDR2 sequences are DFQATT and SNEGSKA (reference sequence). This CDR3 region has 14 residues. The CDR3 DNA sequence: TGCAGTGCACCTTTTAGTGGGCCGAATTCACCCCTCCACTTT. Amino acids: CSAPFSGPNSPLHF.

The V call is TRBV28, the J call TRBJ2-7, with TRBD2 matching 7 bases. The V and J ends lost 8 bases and 3 bases, in that order; junction bases with no gene match: 13. The germline V gene encodes CDR1 MDHEN and CDR2 SYDVKM. The CDR3 sequence is 15 residues long. The CDR3 coding sequence is TGTGCCAGCCCTCGTTGTTCTAGCGGCCACTACGAGCAGTACTTC. Residues: CASPRCSSGHYEQYF.

This clonotype has just a few counts. The genes are TRBV20-1 and TRBJ2-5, with 9 bases that match TRBD2. The DNA end favors TRBJ2-1, so the J call may be wrong. The CDR3 is 13 amino acids. CDR1 is DFQATT, CDR2 SNEGSKA, per germline (reference sequence). In nucleotides, the CDR3 is TGCAGTGCTAGTTCCGGGACTAGCATTGAGCAGTTCTTC. Its protein is CSASSGTSIEQFF.

V and J are TRBV19 and TRBJ2-1; no definite D call. V was clipped by 6 bases and J by 2 bases, with 5 bases between them. Germline assignment: CDR1 LNHDA and CDR2 SQIVND (reference sequence). The CDR3 runs 12 residues. The CDR3 protein is CASSEAYNEQFF. The CDR3 DNA is TGTGCCAGTAGCGAAGCCTACAATGAGCAGTTCTTC.

The chain links TRBV6-6 to TRBJ2-5; D perhaps matches TRBD2 (6 bases). V was shortened by 0 bases and J by 4 bases, with 9 bases between the two germline ends. This CDR3 comprises 14 residues. Germline V gene sequence: CDR1 MNHNY, CDR2 SVGAGI (reference sequence). The CDR3 coding sequence is TGTGCCAGCAGTTACTCGGTCGGGAGAGAGACCCAGTACTTC. This gives the protein CASSYSVGRETQYF.

The gene calls are TRBV6-1 and TRBJ2-5; 9 bases are shared with TRBD1. The CDR3 has 16 amino acids. V shed 5 bases, J shed 5 bases, and the junction held 12 bases outside the gene matches. Germline CDR1 reads MNHNS; CDR2 reads SASEGT. The CDR3, as DNA: TGTGCCAGCAGTCCTCCCCGGGACAGGGTGGCGGAGACCCAGTACTTC. Translated, it gives CASSPPRDRVAETQYF.

The chain has TRBV24-1 and TRBJ1-2; 7 bases align to TRBD1. V was pared by 6 bases and J by 2 bases, with 8 bases of the junction left unmatched. Germline lookup yields CDR1 KGHDR and CDR2 SFDVKD. This CDR3 is built from 15 residues. CDR3 sequence: CATSSLQGTNYGYTF. CDR3 sequence (DNA): TGTGCCACCAGTTCTTTACAGGGGACCAACTATGGCTACACCTTC.

To note about this clonotype: The conserved final phenylalanine or tryptophan is absent from the CDR3, which likely points to a read error. The rearrangement uses TRBV7-2 and TRBJ2-5, with a tentative D call TRBD2 (7 bases). Germline V gives CDR1 SGHTA, CDR2 FQGNSA. The CDR3 totals 16 residues. The V end was cut by 1 base, the J end by 2 bases, with 14 bases between. The CDR3 nucleotides are TGTGCCAGCAGCTTAGGGGGGGGCCGGGGTCAAGAGACCCAGTACCTC. Translated: CASSLGGGRGQETQYL.

The chain employs TRBV12-3 or TRBV12-4 and TRBJ1-5; tentatively, D is TRBD1 (6 bases). The CDR3 is 14 residues long. The V end lost 5 bases, the J end lost 6 bases, and 14 bases lay between the germline ends. CDR3 region: CASSPGAGGQPQHF. In DNA form, the CDR3 reads TGTGCCAGCAGTCCGGGGGCAGGCGGTCAGCCCCAGCATTTT.

This clonotype was picked up a small number of times. This chain uses TRBV27 with TRBJ1-4, with D perhaps matching TRBD1 (6 bases). The germline V gene has CDR1 MNHEY and CDR2 SMNVEV (reference sequence). V was cut by 3 bases and J by 4 bases, with 15 bases left in between. This CDR3 spans 16 amino acids. CDR3: CASSFGRQAFNEKLFF. The CDR3 DNA reads as TGTGCCAGCAGTTTCGGCCGACAGGCGTTTAATGAAAAACTGTTTTTT.

V is TRBV2 and J is TRBJ1-1; D possibly corresponds to TRBD1 (5 bases). Germline CDR1 and CDR2: SNHLY and FYNNEI. This CDR3 contains 13 residues. Trimming removed 7 bases at V and 10 bases at J, with 19 bases between. The CDR3 DNA sequence: TGTGCCAGCACCGTGGACACCCGAAGAGGAGCTTTCTTT. Translating it yields CASTVDTRRGAFF.

The genes are TRBV29-1 and TRBJ1-2; the D gene is possibly TRBD1 (6 bases). CDR3 length: 12 amino acids. CDR1 and CDR2 from the germline V gene are SQVTM and ANQGSEA. V shed 4 bases and J shed 1 base, with 7 bases lying between them. The CDR3 here is CSVGQDNYGYTF. CDR3 sequence (DNA): TGCAGCGTTGGACAGGATAACTATGGCTACACCTTC.

This clonotype was counted a few times. This chain links TRBV4-3 with TRBJ2-5; TRBD2 matches at 8 bases. The assigned J gene may be wrong: the sequence end matches TRBJ2-1 better. In germline, CDR1 is LGHNA, CDR2 YSLEER. The CDR3 extends over 14 amino acids. CDR3 coding DNA: TGCGCCAGCAGCCACCCGGGGGGGTCAGGGCGGCAGTTCTTC. This codes for CASSHPGGSGRQFF.

The V call is TRBV27, the J call TRBJ1-4; no clear D. The CDR3 has 15 amino acids. V lost 5 bases to trimming and J lost 7 bases, with 17 bases between them. CDR1 is MNHEY and CDR2 is SMNVEV in the germline V gene (reference sequence). The CDR3 DNA follows: TGTGCCAGCAGTCAAACATGGGAGGTTGGTGAAAAACTGTTTTTT. Protein product: CASSQTWEVGEKLFF.